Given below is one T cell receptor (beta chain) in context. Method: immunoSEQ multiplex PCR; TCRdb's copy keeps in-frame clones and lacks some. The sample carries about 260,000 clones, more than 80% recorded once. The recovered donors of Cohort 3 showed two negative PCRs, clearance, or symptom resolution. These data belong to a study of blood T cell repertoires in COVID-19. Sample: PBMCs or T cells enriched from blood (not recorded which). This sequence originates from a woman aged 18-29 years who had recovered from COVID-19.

CDR3 nucleotides: TGTGCCAGCAGTTTATTGGCAGGAGGGCCTGGCTACACCTTC. Translated, it gives CASSLLAGGPGYTF. This rearrangement joins TRBV27 to TRBJ1-2; D call uncertain. The V gene's germline CDR1 is MNHEY and CDR2 SMNVEV (reference sequence). The germline V and J ends were trimmed by 1 base and 7 bases, with 13 bases remaining between them. The length of the CDR3 is 14 residues.